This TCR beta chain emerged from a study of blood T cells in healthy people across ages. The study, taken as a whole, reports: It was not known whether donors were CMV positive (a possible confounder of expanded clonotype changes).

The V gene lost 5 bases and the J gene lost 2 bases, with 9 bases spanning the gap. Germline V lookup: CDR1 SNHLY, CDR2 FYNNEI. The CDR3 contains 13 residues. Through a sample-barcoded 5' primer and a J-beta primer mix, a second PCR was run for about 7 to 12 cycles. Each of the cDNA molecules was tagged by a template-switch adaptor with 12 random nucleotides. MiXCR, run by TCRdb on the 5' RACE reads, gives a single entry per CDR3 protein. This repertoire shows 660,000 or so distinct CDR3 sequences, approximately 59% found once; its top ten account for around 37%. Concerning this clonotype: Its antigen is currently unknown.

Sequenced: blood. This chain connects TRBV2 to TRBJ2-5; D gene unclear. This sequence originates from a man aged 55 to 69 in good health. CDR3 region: CASSSTKQETQYF. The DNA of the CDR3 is TGTGCCAGCAGTTCTACCAAACAAGAGACCCAGTACTTC.